These 2 T cell receptor beta chains were sequenced from one sample in a study of shared clonotypes between healthy human individuals. The table came from immunoSEQ multiplex PCR; TCRdb's copy has only in-frame clones and leaves some out. The table has some 790,000 clones, 55% to 80% seen once. Material for sequencing was memory CD4+ T cells sorted from blood. Specified subset: CD45RA-negative fraction. The receptors were sampled from a woman aged 25 to 39 in good health.

The chain recombines TRBV29-1 with TRBJ1-4; D call uncertain. The V and J ends lost 5 bases and 7 bases respectively, with 11 bases between them. There are 12 residues in the CDR3. Per the germline V gene, CDR1 is SQVTM and CDR2 is ANQGSEA. CDR3 loop: CSVLSEGEKLFF. CDR3 DNA sequence: TGCAGCGTTTTGAGCGAGGGTGAAAAACTGTTTTTT.

The chain employs TRBV10-2 and TRBJ2-7; 12 nucleotides agree with TRBD2. The CDR3 is made up of 16 amino acids. V lost 4 bases to trimming and J lost 2 bases; unmatched junction nucleotides: 6. CDR1 WSHSY and CDR2 SAAADI come from the germline V gene. CDR3: CASSGLAGVSAYEQYF. CDR3 DNA sequence: TGCGCCAGCAGTGGACTAGCGGGAGTATCTGCCTACGAGCAGTACTTC.